These T cell receptor beta chains were read from a single sample in a study of molecular identifiers for immune sequencing clone quantification. TCRdb itself ran the PCR reads through MiXCR, one entry per CDR3 protein. In the table there are some 650,000 distinct CDR3 sequences, approximately 20% of which are singletons. Sequencing used naive CD8+ T cells from blood, with Jurkat cell RNA spiked in. The receptors were sampled from a human donor in good health. Some libraries in this study had Jurkat cell RNA spiked in. Each CDR3 is given with its conserved first and last residue. The D gene is left open where the match is weak. Size tells how often a clone was seen (once, few, many) or the class of an expanded clone, and some rows leave it out.

size,length,J,D,V,CDR3,DNA
many,16,TRBJ2-2,.,TRBV6-2/TRBV6-3,CASSYSRGGNTGELFF,TGTGCCAGCAGTTACTCGAGAGGGGGGAACACCGGGGAGCTGTTTTTT
many,12,TRBJ1-2,.,TRBV29-1,CSVEVGVLGYTF,TGCAGCGTTGAGGTTGGCGTCCTTGGCTACACCTTC
many,14,TRBJ1-2,TRBD1,TRBV27,CASSLGAGGLGYTF,TGTGCCAGCAGTTTAGGGGCAGGGGGCCTTGGCTACACCTTC
many,15,TRBJ2-2,.,TRBV9,CASSGEALNTGELFF,TGTGCCAGCAGCGGTGAAGCCCTGAACACCGGGGAGCTGTTTTTT
many,14,TRBJ2-7,.,TRBV10-1,CASSEQTQGDEQYF,TGCGCCAGCAGTGAGCAGACCCAAGGGGACGAGCAGTACTTC
many,13,TRBJ2-5,.,TRBV25-1,CASSRHLQETQYF,TGTGCCAGCAGTAGACACCTACAAGAGACCCAGTACTTC
many,13,TRBJ1-2,TRBD1,TRBV12-3/TRBV12-4,CASSSGQGNGYTF,TGTGCCAGCAGTTCGGGACAGGGAAATGGCTACACCTTC
.,16,TRBJ2-7,TRBD2,TRBV4-1,CASTRLAGGSSYEQYF,TGCGCCAGCACCCGACTAGCGGGGGGCAGCTCCTACGAGCAGTACTTC
few,16,TRBJ2-7,.,TRBV7-6,CASSSRVAESSYEQYF,TGTGCCAGCAGCTCAAGGGTAGCGGAGAGCTCCTACGAGCAGTACTTC
few,15,TRBJ2-7,TRBD2,TRBV7-9,CASSLPPGRNYEQYF,TGTGCCAGCAGCTTACCCCCCGGGAGGAACTACGAGCAGTACTTC
few,16,TRBJ2-1,.,TRBV27,CASSSLQPTGSNEQFF,TGTGCCAGCAGTTCCCTGCAACCGACAGGTTCCAATGAGCAGTTCTTC
many,14,TRBJ2-7,.,TRBV5-1,CASSSGPGPYEQYF,TGCGCCAGCAGTTCCGGACCAGGGCCCTACGAGCAGTACTTC
many,14,TRBJ1-1,TRBD1,TRBV14,CASSQTGDWTEAFF,TGTGCCAGCAGCCAAACAGGGGACTGGACTGAAGCTTTCTTT
.,16,TRBJ2-7,.,TRBV4-3,CASSQGQAEPPYEQYF,TGCGCCAGCAGCCAAGGGCAGGCGGAACCCCCCTACGAGCAGTACTTC
.,16,TRBJ1-6,.,TRBV20-1,CSARSGGSTYNSPLHF,TGCAGTGCTAGGAGTGGCGGCAGCACCTATAATTCACCCCTCCACTTT
many,15,TRBJ1-5,.,TRBV4-3,CASSQVIGGNQPQHF,TGCGCCAGCAGCCAAGTTATCGGAGGGAACCAGCCCCAGCATTTT
many,17,TRBJ2-7,.,TRBV4-2,CASSPGEFAGAAYEQYF,TGTGCCAGCAGCCCAGGAGAGTTTGCGGGCGCCGCCTACGAGCAGTACTTC
.,15,TRBJ2-7,TRBD1,TRBV7-9,CASSPGQGDLYEQYF,TGTGCCAGCAGCCCCGGACAGGGGGATCTATACGAGCAGTACTTC
many,13,TRBJ2-5,.,TRBV24-1,CATRGSWGETQYF,TGTGCCACCAGGGGCTCATGGGGAGAGACCCAGTACTTC
many,15,TRBJ1-2,.,TRBV19,CASSEWDNSNYGYTF,TGTGCCAGTAGTGAATGGGACAACTCTAACTATGGCTACACCTTC
many,14,TRBJ2-7,.,TRBV5-1,CASRLGATSYEQYF,TGCGCCAGCAGACTGGGGGCGACCTCCTACGAGCAGTACTTC
.,15,TRBJ1-4,.,TRBV27,CASSPAGTLPERLFF,TGTGCCAGCAGTCCCGCCGGGACCCTACCAGAAAGACTGTTTTTT
many,15,TRBJ2-3,.,TRBV7-9,CASSLKSTSTDTQYF,TGTGCCAGCAGCTTGAAATCAACTAGCACAGATACGCAGTATTTT
.,12,TRBJ2-7,.,TRBV9,CASSVDGGEQYF,TGTGCCAGCAGCGTAGATGGTGGCGAGCAGTACTTC
many,15,TRBJ1-4,.,TRBV20-1,CSARDWSETNEKLFF,TGCAGTGCTAGAGATTGGTCAGAAACTAATGAAAAACTGTTTTTT
.,14,TRBJ2-7,TRBD2,TRBV2,CATSLAGSSYEQYF,TGTGCCACTAGTCTAGCGGGAAGCTCCTACGAGCAGTACTTC
many,15,TRBJ2-1,.,TRBV7-9,CASSLASGTYNEQFF,TGTGCCAGCAGCTTAGCCAGCGGTACCTACAATGAGCAGTTCTTC
many,13,TRBJ1-2,.,TRBV12-3/TRBV12-4,CASSLVRNYGYTF,TGCGCCAGCAGCTTGGTCCGGAACTATGGCTACACCTTC
many,14,TRBJ1-6,.,TRBV20-1,CSAIESSYNSPLHF,TGCAGTGCTATAGAAAGCTCCTATAATTCACCCCTCCACTTT
many,15,TRBJ1-1,.,TRBV29-1,CSVEVPLGKSTEAFF,TGCAGCGTTGAGGTTCCCCTGGGGAAGAGCACTGAAGCTTTCTTT
many,13,TRBJ2-1,.,TRBV11-3,CASSLAGGHEQFF,TGTGCCAGCAGCTTAGCGGGGGGCCATGAGCAGTTCTTC
many,13,TRBJ2-3,.,TRBV7-9,CASSTGNTDTQYF,TGTGCCAGCAGCACGGGCAACACAGATACGCAGTATTTT